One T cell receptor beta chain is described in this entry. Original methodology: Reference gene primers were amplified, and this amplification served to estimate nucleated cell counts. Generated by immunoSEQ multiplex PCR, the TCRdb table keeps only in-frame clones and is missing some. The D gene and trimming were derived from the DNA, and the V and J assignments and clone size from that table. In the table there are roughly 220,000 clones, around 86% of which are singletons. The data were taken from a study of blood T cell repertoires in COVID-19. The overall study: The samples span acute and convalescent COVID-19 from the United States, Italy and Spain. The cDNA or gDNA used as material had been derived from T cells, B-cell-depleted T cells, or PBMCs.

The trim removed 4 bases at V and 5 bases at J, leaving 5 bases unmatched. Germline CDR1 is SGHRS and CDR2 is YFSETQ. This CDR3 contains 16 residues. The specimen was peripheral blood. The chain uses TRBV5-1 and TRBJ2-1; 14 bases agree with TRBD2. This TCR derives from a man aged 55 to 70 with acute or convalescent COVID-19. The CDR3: CASSTTSGGVNNEQFF. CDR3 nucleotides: TGCGCCAGCAGCACGACTAGCGGGGGGGTAAACAATGAGCAGTTCTTC.